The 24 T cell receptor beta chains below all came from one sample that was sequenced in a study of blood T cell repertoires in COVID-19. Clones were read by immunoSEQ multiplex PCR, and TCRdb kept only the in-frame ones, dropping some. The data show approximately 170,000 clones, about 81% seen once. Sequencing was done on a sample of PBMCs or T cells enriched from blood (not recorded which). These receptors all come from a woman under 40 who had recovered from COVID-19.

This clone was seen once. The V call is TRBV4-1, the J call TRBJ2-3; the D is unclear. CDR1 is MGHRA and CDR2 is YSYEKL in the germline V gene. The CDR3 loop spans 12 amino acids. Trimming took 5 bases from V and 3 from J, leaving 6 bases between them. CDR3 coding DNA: TGCGCCAGCAGCTTTATAACAGATACGCAGTATTTT. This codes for CASSFITDTQYF.

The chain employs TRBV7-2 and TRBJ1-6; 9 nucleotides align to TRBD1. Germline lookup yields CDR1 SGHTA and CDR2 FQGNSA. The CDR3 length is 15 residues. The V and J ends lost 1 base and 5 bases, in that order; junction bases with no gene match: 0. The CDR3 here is CASSLGDRDNSPLHF. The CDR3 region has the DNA TGTGCCAGCAGCTTAGGGGACAGGGATAATTCACCCCTCCACTTT.

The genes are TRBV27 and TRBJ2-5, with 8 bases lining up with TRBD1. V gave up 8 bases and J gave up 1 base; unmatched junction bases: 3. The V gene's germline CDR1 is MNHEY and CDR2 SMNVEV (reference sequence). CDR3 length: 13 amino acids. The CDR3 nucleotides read TGTGCCAGCCGGACAGGGACCCAAGAGACCCAGTACTTC. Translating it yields CASRTGTQETQYF.

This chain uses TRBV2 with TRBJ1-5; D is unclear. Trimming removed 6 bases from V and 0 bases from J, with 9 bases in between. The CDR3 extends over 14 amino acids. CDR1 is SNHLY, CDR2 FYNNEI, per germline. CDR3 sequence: CASRRRNSNQPQHF. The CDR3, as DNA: TGTGCCAGCAGGCGGAGAAATAGCAATCAGCCCCAGCATTTT.

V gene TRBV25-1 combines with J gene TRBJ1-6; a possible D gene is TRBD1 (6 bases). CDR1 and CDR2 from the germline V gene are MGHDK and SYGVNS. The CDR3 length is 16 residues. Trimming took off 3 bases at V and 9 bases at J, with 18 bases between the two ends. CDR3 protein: CASSDPTGLGGSPLHF. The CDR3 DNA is TGTGCCAGCAGTGACCCGACAGGCCTAGGCGGTTCACCCCTCCACTTT. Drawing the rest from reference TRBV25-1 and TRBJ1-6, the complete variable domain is EADIYQTPRYLVIGTGKKITLECSQTMGHDKMYWYQQDPGMELHLIHYSYGVNSTEKGDLSSESTVSRIRTEHFPLTLESARPSHTSQYLCASSDPTGLGGSPLHFGNGTRLTVT.

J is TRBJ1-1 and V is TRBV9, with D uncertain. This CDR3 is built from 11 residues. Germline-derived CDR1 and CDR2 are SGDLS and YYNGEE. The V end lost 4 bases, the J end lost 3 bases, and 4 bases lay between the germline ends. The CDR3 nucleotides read TGTGCCAGCAGCCCAGACACTGAAGCTTTCTTT. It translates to CASSPDTEAFF. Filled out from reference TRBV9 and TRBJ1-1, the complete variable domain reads DSGVTQTPKHLITATGQRVTLRCSPRSGDLSVYWYQQSLDQGLQFLIQYYNGEERAKGNILERFSAQQFPDLHSELNLSSLELGDSALYFCASSPDTEAFFGQGTRLTVV.

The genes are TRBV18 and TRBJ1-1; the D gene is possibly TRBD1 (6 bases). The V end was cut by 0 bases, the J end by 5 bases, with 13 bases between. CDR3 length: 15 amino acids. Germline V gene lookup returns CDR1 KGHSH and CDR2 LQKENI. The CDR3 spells CASSPPVGGKTEAFF. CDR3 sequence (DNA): TGTGCCAGCTCACCACCGGTAGGGGGTAAGACTGAAGCTTTCTTT.

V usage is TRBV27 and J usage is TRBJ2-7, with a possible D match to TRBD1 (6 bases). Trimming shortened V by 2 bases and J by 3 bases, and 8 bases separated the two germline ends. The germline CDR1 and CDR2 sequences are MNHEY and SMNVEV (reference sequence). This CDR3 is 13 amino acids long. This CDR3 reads CASSLTGLYEQYF. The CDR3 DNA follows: TGTGCCAGCAGTTTAACAGGGCTCTACGAGCAGTACTTC.

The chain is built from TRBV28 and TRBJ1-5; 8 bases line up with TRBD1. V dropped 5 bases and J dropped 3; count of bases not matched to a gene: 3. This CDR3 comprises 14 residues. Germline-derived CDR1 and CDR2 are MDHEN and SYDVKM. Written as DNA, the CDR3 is TGTGCCAGCAGTAGGACAGGGAACAATCAGCCCCAGCATTTT. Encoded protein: CASSRTGNNQPQHF.

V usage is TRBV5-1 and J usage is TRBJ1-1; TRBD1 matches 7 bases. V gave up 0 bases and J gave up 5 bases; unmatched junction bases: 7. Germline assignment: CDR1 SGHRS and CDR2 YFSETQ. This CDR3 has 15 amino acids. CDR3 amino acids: CASSLGDRARTEAFF. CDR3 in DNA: TGCGCCAGCAGCTTGGGTGACAGGGCGAGAACTGAAGCTTTCTTT. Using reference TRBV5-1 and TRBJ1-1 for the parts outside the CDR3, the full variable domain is KAGVTQTPRYLIKTRGQQVTLSCSPISGHRSVSWYQQTPGQGLQFLFEYFSETQRNKGNFPGRFSGRQFSNSRSEMNVSTLELGDSALYLCASSLGDRARTEAFFGQGTRLTVV.

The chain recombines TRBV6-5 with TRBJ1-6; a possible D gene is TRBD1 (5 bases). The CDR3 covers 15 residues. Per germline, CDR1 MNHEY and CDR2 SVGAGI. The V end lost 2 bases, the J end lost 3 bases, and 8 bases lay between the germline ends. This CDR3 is CASSYGGNYNSPLHF. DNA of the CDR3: TGTGCCAGCAGTTACGGGGGGAACTATAATTCACCCCTCCACTTT.

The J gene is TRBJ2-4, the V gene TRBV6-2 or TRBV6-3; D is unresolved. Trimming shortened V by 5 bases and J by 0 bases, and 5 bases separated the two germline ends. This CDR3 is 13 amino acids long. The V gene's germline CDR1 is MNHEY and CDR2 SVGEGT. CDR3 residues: CASSPLAKNIQYF. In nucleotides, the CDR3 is TGTGCCAGCAGTCCACTAGCCAAAAACATTCAGTACTTC.

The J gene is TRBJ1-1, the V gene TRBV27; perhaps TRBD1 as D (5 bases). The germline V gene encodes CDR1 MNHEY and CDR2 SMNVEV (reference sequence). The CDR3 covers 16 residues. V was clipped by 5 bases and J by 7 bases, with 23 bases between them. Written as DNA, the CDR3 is TGTGCCAGCAGTCCGCGAGGGCAGGGAGGGGTGTTTGAAGCTTTCTTT. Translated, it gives CASSPRGQGGVFEAFF.

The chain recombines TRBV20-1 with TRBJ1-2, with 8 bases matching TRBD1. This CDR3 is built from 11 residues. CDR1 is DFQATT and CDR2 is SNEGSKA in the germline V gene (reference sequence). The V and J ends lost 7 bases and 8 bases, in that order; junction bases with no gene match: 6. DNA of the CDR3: TGCAGTGACGTCAGGGGGCAAGGCTACACCTTC. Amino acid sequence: CSDVRGQGYTF.

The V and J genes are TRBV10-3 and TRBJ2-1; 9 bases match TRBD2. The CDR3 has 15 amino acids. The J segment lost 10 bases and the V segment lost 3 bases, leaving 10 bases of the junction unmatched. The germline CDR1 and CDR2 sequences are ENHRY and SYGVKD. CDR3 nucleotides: TGTGCCATCAGTGACGGTAGCGGGGGAAAAGGCGAGCAGTTCTTC. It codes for CAISDGSGGKGEQFF.

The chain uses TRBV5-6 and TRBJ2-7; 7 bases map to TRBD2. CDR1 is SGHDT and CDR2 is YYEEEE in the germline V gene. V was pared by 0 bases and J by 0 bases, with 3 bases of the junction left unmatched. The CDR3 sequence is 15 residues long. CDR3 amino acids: CASSLDGRSSYEQYF. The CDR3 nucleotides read TGTGCCAGCAGCTTGGACGGGAGGAGCTCCTACGAGCAGTACTTC. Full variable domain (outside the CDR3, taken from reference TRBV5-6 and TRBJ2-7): DAGVTQSPTHLIKTRGQQVTLRCSPKSGHDTVSWYQQALGQGPQFIFQYYEEEERQRGNFPDRFSGHQFPNYSSELNVNALLLGDSALYLCASSLDGRSSYEQYFGPGTRLTVT.

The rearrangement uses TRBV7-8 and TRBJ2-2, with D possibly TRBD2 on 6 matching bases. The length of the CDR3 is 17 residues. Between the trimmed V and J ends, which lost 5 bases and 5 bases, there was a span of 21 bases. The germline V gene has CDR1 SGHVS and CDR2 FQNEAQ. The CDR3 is CASSGRDSPVRTGELFF. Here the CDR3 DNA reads TGTGCCAGCAGCGGACGGGACTCCCCGGTTCGGACCGGGGAGCTGTTTTTT.

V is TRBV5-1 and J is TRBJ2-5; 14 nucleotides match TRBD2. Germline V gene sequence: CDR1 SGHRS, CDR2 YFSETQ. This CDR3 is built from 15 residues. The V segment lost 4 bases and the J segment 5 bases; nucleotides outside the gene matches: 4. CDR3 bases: TGCGCCAGCAGCCCGACTAGCGGGGGGGTTGAGACCCAGTACTTC. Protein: CASSPTSGGVETQYF. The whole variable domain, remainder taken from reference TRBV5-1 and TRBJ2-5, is KAGVTQTPRYLIKTRGQQVTLSCSPISGHRSVSWYQQTPGQGLQFLFEYFSETQRNKGNFPGRFSGRQFSNSRSEMNVSTLELGDSALYLCASSPTSGGVETQYFGPGTRLLVL.

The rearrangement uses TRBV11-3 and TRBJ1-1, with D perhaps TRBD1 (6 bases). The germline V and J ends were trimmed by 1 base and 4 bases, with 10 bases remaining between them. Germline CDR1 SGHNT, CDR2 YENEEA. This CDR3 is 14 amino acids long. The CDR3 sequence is CASSLGVGGTEAFF. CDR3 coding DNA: TGTGCCAGCAGCTTAGGGGTAGGGGGCACTGAAGCTTTCTTT.

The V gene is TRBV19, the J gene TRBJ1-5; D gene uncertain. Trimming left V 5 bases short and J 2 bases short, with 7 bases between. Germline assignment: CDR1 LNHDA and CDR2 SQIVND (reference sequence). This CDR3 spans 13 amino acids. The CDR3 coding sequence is TGTGCCAGTAGTGAGGGTCGCAATCAGCCCCAGCATTTT. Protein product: CASSEGRNQPQHF.

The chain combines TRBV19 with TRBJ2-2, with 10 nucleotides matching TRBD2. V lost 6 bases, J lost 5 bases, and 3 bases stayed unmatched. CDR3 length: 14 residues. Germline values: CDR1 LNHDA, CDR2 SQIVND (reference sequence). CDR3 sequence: CASRTTSGTGELFF. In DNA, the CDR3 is TGTGCCAGTAGGACGACTAGCGGGACCGGGGAGCTGTTTTTT.

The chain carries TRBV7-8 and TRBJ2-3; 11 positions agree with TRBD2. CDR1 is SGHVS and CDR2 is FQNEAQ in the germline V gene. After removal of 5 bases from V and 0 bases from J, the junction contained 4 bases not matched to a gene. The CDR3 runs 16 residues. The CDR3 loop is CASSPLAGASTDTQYF. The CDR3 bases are TGTGCCAGCAGCCCACTAGCGGGGGCTAGCACAGATACGCAGTATTTT.

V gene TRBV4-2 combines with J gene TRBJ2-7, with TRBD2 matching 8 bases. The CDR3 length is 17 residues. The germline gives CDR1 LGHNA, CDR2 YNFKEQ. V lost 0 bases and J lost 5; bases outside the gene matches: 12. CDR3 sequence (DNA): TGTGCCAGCAGCCAAGATCCAGCGGGAGCTTTATCGGACGAGCAGTACTTC. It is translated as CASSQDPAGALSDEQYF.

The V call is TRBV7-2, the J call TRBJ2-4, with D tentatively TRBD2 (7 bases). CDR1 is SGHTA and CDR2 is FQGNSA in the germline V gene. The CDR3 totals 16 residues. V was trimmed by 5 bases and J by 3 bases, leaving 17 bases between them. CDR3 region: CASSMWSGGLKNIQYF. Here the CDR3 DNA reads TGTGCCAGCAGCATGTGGTCGGGGGGCCTCAAAAACATTCAGTACTTC.